The rows below give T cell receptor beta chains drawn from one sample of a study of T cell responses to AZD1222 COVID-19 vaccine. Method: immunoSEQ multiplex PCR; TCRdb's copy keeps in-frame clones and lacks some. The sample has 150,000 to 200,000 clones, around nine tenths seen once; the top ten hold about 3.6%. The sample was peripheral blood, taken 28 days after the second dose of the MenACWY control vaccine. Every receptor here comes from an adult who received the MenACWY meningococcal vaccine as a control. Both conserved end residues are part of each CDR3. A D gene is named only where the DNA matches it firmly. Expanded clones are given a class, and other clones once, few, many or no size at all.

-,-,TRBV5-1,TRBJ1-4,CASRSLGGDEKLFF,TGCGCCAGCAGATCCCTGGGGGGGGATGAAAAACTGTTTTTT
once,-,TRBV5-8,TRBJ1-2,CASSLVPGYGYTF,TGTGCCAGCAGCTTGGTTCCGGGCTACGGCTACACCTTC
-,-,TRBV21-1,TRBJ2-1,CASSSTAYNEQFF,TGTGCCAGCAGTTCAACAGCGTACAATGAGCAGTTCTTC
-,TRBD2,TRBV7-9,TRBJ2-1,CASTRIAGLYNEQFF,TGTGCCAGCACACGTATAGCGGGCCTCTACAATGAGCAGTTCTTC
-,-,TRBV5-6,TRBJ1-2,CASSLTAAGAYGYTF,TGTGCCAGCAGCTTGACGGCGGCAGGAGCCTATGGCTACACCTTC
-,-,TRBV19,TRBJ2-1,CASSIVPGNEQFF,TGTGCCAGTAGTATAGTGCCAGGGAATGAGCAGTTCTTC
-,TRBD1,TRBV19,TRBJ1-1,CASNKQGGNTEAFF,TGTGCCAGTAATAAACAGGGGGGGAACACTGAAGCTTTCTTT
-,-,TRBV15,TRBJ2-1,CATSKSGPPPYNEQFF,TGTGCCACCAGCAAGTCTGGTCCTCCCCCCTACAATGAGCAGTTCTTC
-,TRBD2,TRBV5-6,TRBJ2-6,CASSLPVAGTQANVLTF,TGTGCCAGCAGCCTCCCCGTAGCGGGTACCCAAGCCAACGTCCTGACTTTC
-,TRBD1,TRBV5-1,TRBJ2-3,CASSFRARTGGGTDTQYF,TGCGCCAGCAGCTTTAGGGCCCGGACAGGGGGCGGCACAGATACGCAGTATTTT
-,TRBD2,TRBV24-1,TRBJ2-3,CATSDYGLAGLRSTDTQYF,TGTGCCACCAGTGACTATGGACTAGCGGGGCTAAGGTCCACAGATACGCAGTATTTT
-,TRBD1,TRBV18,TRBJ2-1,CASSLGQGTGDEQFF,TGTGCCAGCTCACTCGGACAGGGCACCGGGGATGAGCAGTTCTTC
-,-,TRBV28,TRBJ1-1,CASKGGGAWTEAFF,TGTGCCAGCAAGGGGGGGGGCGCATGGACTGAAGCTTTCTTT
-,-,TRBV20-1,TRBJ2-3,CSASGLAPDTQYF,TGCAGTGCTAGTGGGCTAGCCCCGGATACGCAGTATTTT
-,-,TRBV29-1,TRBJ1-2,CSVEVSLYGYTF,TGCAGCGTTGAAGTATCCCTCTATGGCTACACCTTC